One and the same sample provided the 3 T cell receptor beta chains below, sequenced in a study of blood T cell repertoires in COVID-19. Sequenced by immunoSEQ multiplex PCR; TCRdb stores in-frame clones only, minus some. The data hold around 120,000 clones, with over 75% observed a single time. The specimen sequenced was peripheral blood. These receptors came from an older man with active or convalescent COVID-19.

The V call is TRBV3-1 (or the pseudogene TRBV3-2), the J call TRBJ2-2, with 12 bases fitting TRBD2. After removal of 2 bases from V and 1 base from J, the junction contained 2 bases not matched to a gene. Germline lookup yields CDR1 LGHDT and CDR2 YNNKEL (reference sequence). CDR3 length: 17 amino acids. The CDR3: CASSQLAGGKNTGELFF. For the CDR3, the DNA is TGTGCCAGCAGCCAACTAGCGGGGGGGAAGAACACCGGGGAGCTGTTTTTT.

For the CDR3, the DNA is TGTGCCAGCAGTTTAAAGGGGACAGTCAATCAGCCCCAGCATTTT. It is translated as CASSLKGTVNQPQHF. The chain couples TRBV28 to TRBJ1-5, with TRBD1 identical over 7 bases. CDR3 size: 15 residues. Trimming at V came to 2 bases and at J to 3 bases, leaving 4 bases not matched to a gene. Germline V gene data show CDR1 as MDHEN and CDR2 as SYDVKM.

DNA for the CDR3: TGTGCCAGTAATCCGGACAGGAACTATGGCTACACCTTC. Its protein product is CASNPDRNYGYTF. The rearrangement joins TRBV19 to TRBJ1-2; 7 bases align to TRBD1. The CDR3 totals 13 residues. CDR1 LNHDA and CDR2 SQIVND come from the germline V gene (reference sequence). The trim removed 7 bases at V and 2 bases at J, leaving 4 bases unmatched.